This T cell receptor (beta chain) was identified during a study of blood T cell repertoires in COVID-19. Across the study: The United States, Italy and Spain provided the acute and convalescent COVID-19 samples. From T cells, B-cell-depleted T cells, or PBMCs came the material, which was cDNA or gDNA.

In the authors' methods: Counts of nucleated cells, estimated from reference gene primer amplification, were obtained. The data were produced by immunoSEQ multiplex PCR, yet TCRdb's version contains in-frame clones alone and is incomplete. V and J calls and clone size follow that table, whereas D and trimming were derived from the DNA. The sample lists approximately 220,000 clones, roughly four fifths seen once, with roughly 2.5% in the top ten. Trimming pared 5 bases from V and 5 bases from J, leaving 16 bases between. The CDR3 is 15 residues long. Germline V gives CDR1 MNHEY, CDR2 SMNVEV (reference sequence).

The V call is TRBV27, the J call TRBJ2-1; tentatively, D is TRBD1 (5 bases). The source is a woman aged 40 to 49 with active or convalescent COVID-19. Sample: peripheral blood. As DNA, the CDR3 is TGTGCCAGCAGTGCTTCCAGGACGACAGACAATGAGCAGTTCTTC. It yields the protein CASSASRTTDNEQFF.